Below, 31 T cell receptor beta chains from the same sample are listed, as sequenced in a study of T cell responses to AZD1222 COVID-19 vaccine. Sequencing was performed with immunoSEQ multiplex PCR; in TCRdb, only in-frame clones are kept and a portion is missing. The table includes 44,000 or so clones, 83% detected once. The sequenced sample was peripheral blood, obtained on day 0 of AZD1222 vaccination. Receptors were obtained from an adult in good health.

The CDR3 loop reads CATQGGVFYNEQFF. The CDR3 region has the DNA TGTGCCACCCAAGGGGGGGTATTCTACAATGAGCAGTTCTTC. The chain recombines TRBV5-4 with TRBJ2-1, with D maybe TRBD2 (7 bases). CDR1 SGHNT and CDR2 YYREEE come from the germline V gene (reference sequence). Trimming removed 9 bases at V and 3 bases at J, with 16 bases between. This CDR3 spans 14 amino acids.

The CDR3, as DNA: TGTGCCAGCAGTTTTGACAGGAACACTGAAGCTTTCTTT. Its translation: CASSFDRNTEAFF. V is TRBV28 and J is TRBJ1-1, with a tentative D call TRBD1 (5 bases). The CDR3 consists of 13 residues. CDR1 and CDR2 from the germline V gene are MDHEN and SYDVKM. The germline V and J ends were trimmed by 3 bases and 1 base, with 6 bases remaining between them.

This clone has only one observation. J is TRBJ2-3 and V is TRBV5-4; 7 nucleotides align to TRBD1. The V gene end was trimmed by 4 bases and the J gene end by 1 base; junction bases not matched to a gene: 6. The CDR3 covers 15 residues. CDR1 is SGHNT, CDR2 YYREEE, per germline (reference sequence). The CDR3 loop is CASSSRDSRTDTQYF. CDR3 nucleotides: TGTGCCAGCAGCAGTCGGGACAGCCGCACAGATACGCAGTATTTT.

The rearrangement links TRBV7-2 to TRBJ2-3, with TRBD1 identical over 7 bases. With 5 bases clipped from V and 7 bases from J, the junction kept 15 bases outside the gene matches. Germline lookup yields CDR1 SGHTA and CDR2 FQGNSA. The CDR3 sequence is 16 residues long. The CDR3 DNA reads as TGTGCCAGCAGCCTCCTAGGACAGGCCTCGGTAAATACGCAGTATTTT. Encoded protein: CASSLLGQASVNTQYF.

This rearrangement joins TRBV2 to TRBJ2-7; 10 positions agree with TRBD2. Germline V gene lookup returns CDR1 SNHLY and CDR2 FYNNEI. The CDR3 runs 15 residues. J gave up 3 bases and V 7 bases, and 9 bases lay outside the gene matches. In nucleotides, the CDR3 is TGTGCCAGCATTCCCAGGGGGACTAGCGACTACGAGCAGTACTTC. Its protein product is CASIPRGTSDYEQYF.

This clone was seen just once. This chain uses TRBV28 with TRBJ2-3, with 10 bases aligning to TRBD1. V dropped 6 bases and J dropped 6; count of bases not matched to a gene: 9. Germline loops: CDR1 MDHEN, CDR2 SYDVKM. The CDR3 is made up of 15 amino acids. CDR3 DNA sequence: TGTGCCAGCAGCGCCCCGGGACAGGGGACCGATACGCAGTATTTT. Residues: CASSAPGQGTDTQYF. The whole variable domain, remainder taken from reference TRBV28 and TRBJ2-3, is DVKVTQSSRYLVKRTGEKVFLECVQDMDHENMFWYRQDPGLGLRLIYFSYDVKMKEKGDIPEGYSVSREKKERFSLILESASTNQTSMYLCASSAPGQGTDTQYFGPGTRLTVL.

This clone was recorded once. The chain combines TRBV5-6 with TRBJ1-5; 7 nucleotides line up with TRBD1. CDR3 size: 15 residues. J gave up 3 bases and V 1 base, and 4 bases lay outside the gene matches. The germline V gene encodes CDR1 SGHDT and CDR2 YYEEEE. The CDR3 sequence is CASSLTGDFNQPQHF. The CDR3, as DNA: TGTGCCAGCAGCTTGACAGGGGATTTCAATCAGCCCCAGCATTTT.

The rearrangement uses TRBV29-1 and TRBJ1-4; D is unresolved. Per the germline V gene, CDR1 is SQVTM and CDR2 is ANQGSEA. The germline V and J ends were trimmed by 5 bases and 5 bases, with 6 bases remaining between them. CDR3 length equals 11 residues. The CDR3 DNA reads TGCAGCGTTCCCCGAAATGAAAAACTGTTTTTT. Its protein is CSVPRNEKLFF. Full variable domain (rest looked up from reference TRBV29-1 and TRBJ1-4): SAVISQKPSRDICQRGTSLTIQCQVDSQVTMMFWYRQQPGQSLTLIATANQGSEATYESGFVIDKFPISRPNLTFSTLTVSNMSPEDSSIYLCSVPRNEKLFFGSGTQLSVL.

This clone was recorded once. This chain links TRBV6-5 with TRBJ2-5; D is undetermined. V lost 1 base and J lost 7, with 4 bases in between. CDR1 and CDR2 (germline): MNHEY, SVGAGI. The CDR3 length is 11 residues. DNA of the CDR3: TGTGCCAGCAGTTACTACGGGACCCAGTACTTC. This codes for CASSYYGTQYF.

The chain uses TRBV7-9 and TRBJ1-1; D unresolved. Trimming left V 1 base short and J 0 bases short, with 3 bases between. Germline V gene lookup returns CDR1 SEHNR and CDR2 FQNEAQ (reference sequence). The CDR3 loop spans 13 amino acids. For the CDR3, the DNA is TGTGCCAGCAGCTTAGAGGTGAACACTGAAGCTTTCTTT. Its translation is CASSLEVNTEAFF.

The genes are TRBV5-1 and TRBJ2-7; no clear D gene. Trimming shortened V by 1 base and J by 0 bases, and 14 bases separated the two germline ends. The CDR3 is made up of 16 amino acids. Per the germline V gene, CDR1 is SGHRS and CDR2 is YFSETQ. DNA of the CDR3: TGCGCCAGCAGCTTGACACCTACAAGCGTCTCCTACGAGCAGTACTTC. Its protein is CASSLTPTSVSYEQYF.

The J gene is TRBJ2-7, the V gene TRBV15; 8 nucleotides line up with TRBD1. The CDR3 is made up of 15 amino acids. CDR1 and CDR2 (germline): LNHNV, YYDKDF (reference sequence). V shed 1 base, J shed 0 bases, and the junction held 2 bases outside the gene matches. For the CDR3, the DNA is TGTGCCACCAGCAGAGCAGGGGGCCGCTCCTACGAGCAGTACTTC. It is translated as CATSRAGGRSYEQYF.

The chain has TRBV2 and TRBJ1-1; D is possibly TRBD1 (5 bases). The CDR3 consists of 13 residues. Trimming shortened V by 5 bases and J by 5 bases, and 12 bases separated the two germline ends. Germline V gene data show CDR1 as SNHLY and CDR2 as FYNNEI. The CDR3 protein is CASSSREKTEAFF. The CDR3 DNA reads TGTGCCAGCAGTTCCAGGGAGAAAACTGAAGCTTTCTTT.

The CDR3 region is CASSLNPPVETTHGYTF. CDR3 in DNA: TGTGCCAGCAGCTTAAACCCCCCCGTAGAAACAACCCATGGCTACACCTTC. The chain couples TRBV7-3 to TRBJ1-2, with D uncertain. Germline V gives CDR1 SGHTA, CDR2 FQGTGA. The CDR3 loop spans 17 amino acids. V was cut by 1 base and J by 6 bases, with 21 bases left in between.

V and J are TRBV7-3 and TRBJ2-3; 7 nucleotides align to TRBD2. Trimming at V came to 5 bases and at J to 9 bases, leaving 11 bases not matched to a gene. Looked up from germline, CDR1 is SGHTA and CDR2 is FQGTGA. The CDR3 has 14 residues. This CDR3 is CASSVGTTPQTQYF. The CDR3 region has the DNA TGTGCCAGCAGCGTCGGGACTACCCCCCAAACGCAGTATTTT.

The J gene is TRBJ2-6, the V gene TRBV7-9; D unclear. The V gene lost 3 bases and the J gene lost 0 bases, with 3 bases spanning the gap. The CDR3 is 14 residues long. Germline CDR1 is SEHNR and CDR2 is FQNEAQ (reference sequence). The CDR3 spells CASSFDSGANVLTF. CDR3 in DNA: TGTGCCAGCAGCTTTGACTCTGGGGCCAACGTCCTGACTTTC.

The gene calls are TRBV10-3 and TRBJ2-3; D remains unclear. The CDR3 loop spans 15 amino acids. The V end lost 0 bases, the J end lost 0 bases, and 7 bases lay between the germline ends. Germline CDR1 is ENHRY and CDR2 is SYGVKD. The CDR3 region has the DNA TGTGCCATCAGTGAGTCCACTTCTAGCACAGATACGCAGTATTTT. It is translated as CAISESTSSTDTQYF.

This chain uses TRBV15 with TRBJ2-5; 11 bases align to TRBD2. The CDR3 has 15 residues. Trimming cost V 4 bases and J 4 bases; bases outside gene matches: 5. Germline V lookup: CDR1 LNHNV, CDR2 YYDKDF (reference sequence). The CDR3 DNA is TGTGCCACCAGCAATAGCGGGGGGGCCGGAGAGACCCAGTACTTC. Translating gives CATSNSGGAGETQYF.

The J gene is TRBJ2-7, the V gene TRBV3-1 (or the pseudogene TRBV3-2), with D unclear. The V gene's germline CDR1 is LGHDT and CDR2 YNNKEL (reference sequence). With 0 bases removed from V and 0 bases from J, the gap between germline ends came to 12 bases. CDR3 length: 16 residues. The CDR3 region has the DNA TGTGCCAGCAGCCAAGATGCGTCTTACCGCTCCTACGAGCAGTACTTC. Encoded protein: CASSQDASYRSYEQYF.

The rearrangement uses TRBV5-1 and TRBJ2-5, with D uncertain. Germline lookup yields CDR1 SGHRS and CDR2 YFSETQ. The V end was cut by 1 base, the J end by 4 bases, with 8 bases between. This CDR3 is built from 13 residues. The CDR3 nucleotides read TGCGCCAGCAGCTTGAAGTTGCGAGAGACCCAGTACTTC. Protein: CASSLKLRETQYF.

The chain combines TRBV30 with TRBJ1-6; D not certain. The CDR3 covers 15 residues. Germline V lookup: CDR1 GTSNPN, CDR2 SVGIG (reference sequence). Trimming left V 1 base short and J 7 bases short, with 14 bases between. CDR3 sequence: CAWSGRGGRNSPLHF. In nucleotides, the CDR3 is TGTGCCTGGAGTGGCCGGGGAGGGCGAAATTCACCCCTCCACTTT.

CDR3 bases: TGTGCCAGTAGTTGGACTCACCTCACCAATTCACCCCTCCACTTT. Amino acids: CASSWTHLTNSPLHF. The V call is TRBV19, the J call TRBJ1-6; D remains unclear. The CDR3 contains 15 residues. Germline V gene sequence: CDR1 LNHDA, CDR2 SQIVND (reference sequence). V was cut by 5 bases and J by 7 bases, with 15 bases left in between.

V and J are TRBV18 and TRBJ2-2, with TRBD2 as a possible D gene (5 bases). Germline CDR1 KGHSH, CDR2 LQKENI. CDR3 length: 13 residues. V was pared by 6 bases and J by 12 bases, with 17 bases between. For the CDR3, the DNA is TGTGCCAGCTCGCCCGCTGGAGGCGTACAGCTGTTTTTT. Translated: CASSPAGGVQLFF.

The chain couples TRBV19 to TRBJ2-6; D is ambiguous. Trimming left V 5 bases short and J 1 base short, with 12 bases between. CDR1 is LNHDA and CDR2 is SQIVND in the germline V gene (reference sequence). CDR3 length: 16 amino acids. The CDR3 DNA reads TGTGCCAGTAGTTCAACCGGGCTATCTGGGGCCAACGTCCTGACTTTC. This sequence encodes CASSSTGLSGANVLTF.

The rearrangement links TRBV29-1 to TRBJ2-7, with D tentatively TRBD1 or TRBD2 (5 bases each). Trimming left V 2 bases short and J 6 bases short, with 17 bases between. Germline values: CDR1 SQVTM, CDR2 ANQGSEA. The CDR3 is 14 residues long. CDR3 bases: TGCAGCGTTGAACTCGGGACCGTAGGCGGCGAGCAGTACTTC. Protein product: CSVELGTVGGEQYF.

V usage is TRBV6-5 and J usage is TRBJ1-2; D is possibly TRBD1 (5 bases). The CDR3 runs to 14 residues. Germline-derived CDR1 and CDR2 are MNHEY and SVGAGI. V was clipped by 5 bases and J by 4 bases, with 14 bases between them. The CDR3 reads CASSRDSNFYGYTF. CDR3 in DNA: TGTGCCAGCAGTAGAGACAGCAATTTCTATGGCTACACCTTC.

The V gene is TRBV14, the J gene TRBJ2-7; no reliable D call. V was trimmed by 11 bases and J by 3 bases, leaving 17 bases between them. The CDR3 runs to 13 residues. Germline V CDR1 and CDR2: SGHDN, FVKESK. This chain's CDR3 is CAVSFGVGYEQYF. The CDR3 DNA reads TGTGCCGTATCCTTTGGGGTGGGCTACGAGCAGTACTTC.

This chain links TRBV27 with TRBJ2-7; 10 bases fit TRBD1. J gave up 8 bases and V 7 bases, and 14 bases lay outside the gene matches. This CDR3 spans 15 amino acids. CDR1 and CDR2 (germline): MNHEY, SMNVEV (reference sequence). The CDR3 loop is CASTSARDRGMQQYF. DNA for the CDR3: TGTGCCAGCACCTCCGCCCGGGACAGGGGAATGCAGCAGTACTTC.

The chain combines TRBV7-3 with TRBJ2-1, with 11 bases identical to TRBD1. Looked up from germline, CDR1 is SGHTA and CDR2 is FQGTGA. The length of the CDR3 is 15 residues. V was clipped by 5 bases and J by 7 bases; unmatched bases: 7. In DNA, the CDR3 is TGTGCCAGCAGCAAAACCCGGGACAGGGGGAATGAGCAGTTCTTC. Protein: CASSKTRDRGNEQFF.

V is TRBV4-2 and J is TRBJ2-2; D is perhaps TRBD1 (5 bases). V lost 0 bases and J lost 6, with 17 bases in between. The CDR3 sequence is 17 residues long. The germline V gene encodes CDR1 LGHNA and CDR2 YNFKEQ. CDR3 coding DNA: TGTGCCAGCAGCCAAGATCCGGCAGGGAACACGGCCGGGGAGCTGTTTTTT. This codes for CASSQDPAGNTAGELFF.

The CDR3 DNA is TGCAGCGTCGGTAGCCTCAATACCTACGAGCAGTACTTC. This gives the protein CSVGSLNTYEQYF. This chain links TRBV29-1 with TRBJ2-7, with unresolved D. There are 13 residues in the CDR3. Trimming removed 6 bases at V and 2 bases at J, with 14 bases between. CDR1 is SQVTM and CDR2 is ANQGSEA in the germline V gene.